A single sample is the source of the 8 T cell receptor beta chains below, sequenced in a study of cytomegalovirus exposure and HLA in healthy donors. Use of 60 Vbeta and 13 Jbeta primers characterized the PCR. Method: immunoSEQ multiplex PCR; TCRdb's copy keeps in-frame clones and lacks some. The sample has 150,000 to 200,000 clones, about 69% seen once. Sequenced: PBMCs. These receptors were obtained from a male donor in good health and CMV-seronegative.

This clone was observed a few times. The chain uses TRBV30 and TRBJ1-5; 8 bases fit TRBD1. V lost 0 bases to trimming and J lost 0 bases; unmatched junction nucleotides: 7. CDR1 and CDR2 from the germline V gene are GTSNPN and SVGIG (reference sequence). The CDR3 extends over 17 amino acids. In nucleotides, the CDR3 is TGTGCCTGGAGTGTAACAGGGGGAACGAATAGCAATCAGCCCCAGCATTTT. Translation gives CAWSVTGGTNSNQPQHF.

The chain is built from TRBV19 and TRBJ1-5; D uncertain. CDR1 and CDR2 (germline): LNHDA, SQIVND (reference sequence). The V end was cut by 11 bases, the J end by 0 bases, with 14 bases between. The CDR3 extends over 14 amino acids. CDR3 loop: CASERGFSNQPQHF. CDR3 coding DNA: TGTGCCTCGGAGAGAGGGTTTAGCAATCAGCCCCAGCATTTT. Full variable domain (outside the CDR3, taken from reference TRBV19 and TRBJ1-5): DGGITQSPKYLFRKEGQNVTLSCEQNLNHDAMYWYRQDPGQGLRLIYYSQIVNDFQKGDIAEGYSVSREKKESFPLTVTSAQKNPTAFYLCASERGFSNQPQHFGDGTRLSIL.

The V call is TRBV30, the J call TRBJ1-5; D uncertain. From germline, CDR1 is GTSNPN and CDR2 SVGIG (reference sequence). The CDR3 has 13 residues. Between the trimmed V and J ends, which lost 0 bases and 7 bases, there was a span of 10 bases. The CDR3 protein is CAWSVTDGQPQHF. The CDR3 DNA follows: TGTGCCTGGAGTGTAACAGATGGGCAGCCCCAGCATTTT.

This chain joins TRBV28 and TRBJ2-7; 9 bases fit TRBD2. The junction had 2 bases not matched to a gene; V was cut back by 6 bases and J by 2 bases. The CDR3 has 13 amino acids. Per germline, CDR1 MDHEN and CDR2 SYDVKM. CDR3 nucleotide sequence: TGTGCCAGCAGGCTAGCGGGAACCTACGAGCAGTACTTC. Translating gives CASRLAGTYEQYF.

The V gene is TRBV6-6, the J gene TRBJ1-2; TRBD1 matches 7 bases. J lost 1 base, V lost 5 bases, and 10 bases had no gene match. CDR1 is MNHNY and CDR2 is SVGAGI in the germline V gene (reference sequence). The CDR3 consists of 16 residues. The CDR3 DNA sequence: TGTGCCAGCAGTAGGAAGGACAGGAGGGTTAACTATGGCTACACCTTC. Protein sequence: CASSRKDRRVNYGYTF.

This clone was detected only once. V usage is TRBV4-1 and J usage is TRBJ2-4, with 10 bases lining up with TRBD2. The length of the CDR3 is 15 residues. Germline V lookup: CDR1 MGHRA, CDR2 YSYEKL. The J segment lost 8 bases and the V segment lost 3 bases, leaving 7 bases of the junction unmatched. The DNA for the CDR3 is TGCGCCAGCAGCCACCTGAGCGGGGGGGCTGACATTCAGTACTTC. Encoded protein: CASSHLSGGADIQYF.

The J gene is TRBJ1-5, the V gene TRBV6-1; tentatively, D is TRBD1 (5 bases). Germline V lookup: CDR1 MNHNS, CDR2 SASEGT. This CDR3 region has 15 residues. V was clipped by 8 bases and J by 4 bases, with 18 bases between them. In DNA form, the CDR3 reads TGTGCCAGCGCGGAGGGGCCCTTACGGAATCAGCCCCAGCATTTT. It is translated as CASAEGPLRNQPQHF.

This chain joins TRBV7-9 and TRBJ2-5, with a tentative D call TRBD1 (6 bases). CDR3 length: 14 amino acids. The germline V gene has CDR1 SEHNR and CDR2 FQNEAQ (reference sequence). Trimming stripped 5 bases from V and 5 bases from J, with 15 bases between. In DNA, the CDR3 is TGTGCCAGCAGCGTACAGGGATCTCCGGAGACCCAGTACTTC. Amino acid sequence: CASSVQGSPETQYF.